This T cell receptor beta chain was captured by sequencing in a study of blood T cell repertoires in COVID-19. Study summary: Researchers got acute and convalescent COVID-19 samples from the United States, Italy and Spain.

Original methodology: Amplified reference gene primers provided the basis for estimating nucleated cell counts. Libraries were prepared by immunoSEQ multiplex PCR; TCRdb keeps only in-frame clonotypes and omits some of them. For V, J and clone size, that table is used; D and trimming come from the DNA. In the table there are 250,000 or so clones, more than 75% of which are singletons. Germline CDR1 LNHDA, CDR2 SQIVND (reference sequence). The CDR3 covers 15 residues. Deletions cut 3 bases from V and 2 bases from J, with 11 bases between. The chain links TRBV19 to TRBJ2-1; D is ambiguous. The specimen was peripheral blood. This clonotype originated in a man aged 35-49 years with active or convalescent COVID-19. CDR3 DNA sequence: TGTGCCAGTAGTATGCCCGATCTACCCTACAATGAGCAGTTCTTC. Its protein product is CASSMPDLPYNEQFF.